A selection of T cell receptor beta chains follows, all from one sample in a study of CD8+CD57+ T cells in acquired aplastic anemia. MiXCR, run by TCRdb on the reads, gives a single entry per CDR3 protein. The sample consists of 50,000 to 70,000 distinct CDR3 sequences, about 54% of them appearing once. Specimen: sorted CD4+, CD8+, or CD8+CD57+ T cells (not recorded which) from PBMCs. These receptors came from a human donor in good health, serving as a control. CDR3s include the opening cysteine and the closing phenylalanine or tryptophan. A D gene is named only where the DNA matches it firmly. Only part of the rows carry a size: once, few, many, or a class if the clone is expanded.

d_gene,j_gene,v_gene,abundance,CDR3aa,CDR3nt
TRBD2,TRBJ2-5,TRBV20-1,.,CSAGTTMETQYF,TGCAGTGCTGGGACTACCATGGAGACCCAGTACTTC
TRBD2,TRBJ2-7,TRBV24-1,.,CATSGERGSSYEQYF,TGTGCCACCAGTGGCGAGCGGGGGAGCTCCTACGAGCAGTACTTC
TRBD1,TRBJ1-2,TRBV15,.,CATSITGVAEGYTF,TGTGCCACCAGCATTACAGGGGTCGCGGAGGGCTACACCTTC
.,TRBJ2-1,TRBV5-1,many,CASSLGTGVGDEQFF,TGCGCCAGCAGCTTGGGAACGGGAGTCGGAGATGAGCAGTTCTTC
.,TRBJ1-1,TRBV7-9,once,CASNVDSMSTEAFF,TGTGCCAGCAACGTTGACAGTATGAGCACTGAAGCTTTCTTT
TRBD2,TRBJ2-3,TRBV7-7,few,CASSSGLAGSDTQYF,TGTGCTAGCAGCTCAGGACTAGCGGGATCAGATACGCAGTATTTT
TRBD1,TRBJ2-1,TRBV12-3/TRBV12-4,.,CASSSPGQHYNEQFF,TGTGCCAGCAGTTCCCCGGGACAGCATTACAATGAGCAGTTCTTC
.,TRBJ2-1,TRBV5-1,.,CASRFQTRSGTGYNEQFF,TGCGCCAGCAGATTCCAGACGAGAAGCGGGACAGGCTACAATGAGCAGTTCTTC
.,TRBJ2-1,TRBV2,.,CASSQKLIQDEQFF,TGTGCCAGCAGCCAAAAGCTCATTCAGGATGAGCAGTTCTTC
.,TRBJ1-1,TRBV29-1,.,CSVSGGSRYTEAFF,TGCAGCGTATCCGGGGGCAGCCGTTACACTGAAGCTTTCTTT
TRBD1,TRBJ1-2,TRBV2,.,CASSATLRDRGLGYTF,TGTGCCAGCAGTGCTACCCTCCGGGACAGGGGGCTTGGCTACACCTTC
.,TRBJ2-7,TRBV28,many,CASRNARGYAYEQYF,TGTGCCAGCAGAAACGCAAGAGGGTACGCCTACGAGCAGTACTTC
TRBD2,TRBJ2-5,TRBV5-1,many,CASSLGQTSGRETQYF,TGCGCCAGCAGCTTGGGACAGACTAGCGGACGAGAGACCCAGTACTTC
.,TRBJ1-1,TRBV2,.,CASNLLPNTEAFF,TGTGCCAGCAACCTTCTACCGAACACTGAAGCTTTCTTT
.,TRBJ1-1,TRBV7-6,few,CASSPRTNEAFF,TGTGCCAGCAGCCCGAGAACTAATGAAGCTTTCTTT
.,TRBJ2-7,TRBV2,.,CASRSFLREQYF,TGTGCCAGCAGGTCTTTCCTTCGGGAGCAGTACTTC
TRBD2,TRBJ2-5,TRBV7-8,.,CASSLATSGTGGAQYF,TGTGCCAGCAGCTTAGCGACTAGCGGGACGGGAGGGGCCCAGTACTTC
.,TRBJ2-7,TRBV15,.,CATSIPGPYEQYF,TGTGCCACCAGCATCCCGGGCCCCTACGAGCAGTACTTC
TRBD2,TRBJ2-1,TRBV7-2,many,CASSFSGSGYNEQFF,TGTGCCAGCAGCTTTAGCGGGAGTGGGTACAATGAGCAGTTCTTC
.,TRBJ1-6,TRBV19,.,CASSLRGGRLHF,TGTGCCAGTAGTCTTCGAGGGGGACGCCTCCACTTT
.,TRBJ1-5,TRBV29-1,few,CSVVQSSNQPQHF,TGCAGCGTTGTTCAGTCTAGCAATCAGCCCCAGCATTTT
.,TRBJ2-3,TRBV10-3,.,CAIKGGRGTDTQYF,TGTGCCATCAAGGGGGGGAGAGGGACAGATACGCAGTATTTT
TRBD1,TRBJ1-4,TRBV29-1,.,CSVQLQGEAYEKLFF,TGCAGCGTGCAACTACAGGGGGAAGCCTATGAAAAACTGTTTTTT
.,TRBJ1-6,TRBV15,.,CATSGQSYNSPLHF,TGTGCCACCAGTGGACAGTCCTATAATTCACCCCTCCACTTT
.,TRBJ1-2,TRBV2,.,CASKQSGYTF,TGTGCCAGCAAACAGAGCGGCTACACCTTC
TRBD1,TRBJ2-7,TRBV7-7,.,CAGSLGQRLSYGQYF,TGTGCCGGCAGCTTGGGACAGCGACTCTCCTACGGGCAGTACTTC
.,TRBJ1-5,TRBV28,.,CASTPGAPGNQPQHF,TGTGCCAGCACACCAGGGGCGCCCGGGAATCAGCCCCAGCATTTT
TRBD2,TRBJ2-1,TRBV5-1,many,CASSLPSGSGAEYNEQFF,TGCGCCAGCAGCTTGCCTAGCGGGAGTGGGGCGGAGTACAATGAGCAGTTCTTC
TRBD2,TRBJ2-7,TRBV2,few,CASSEGSGRWGEQYF,TGTGCCAGCAGCGAAGGGAGCGGGAGATGGGGCGAGCAGTACTTC
.,TRBJ2-5,TRBV7-8,.,CASSLGDQETQYF,TGTGCCAGCAGCTTAGGGGACCAAGAGACCCAGTACTTC
TRBD1,TRBJ1-5,TRBV7-8,.,CASSPSPGTGGTQPQHF,TGTGCCAGCAGCCCGAGTCCCGGGACAGGGGGCACTCAGCCCCAGCATTTT
.,TRBJ2-6,TRBV2,.,CASIPLAGLTLSGANVLTF,TGTGCCAGCATCCCGTTGGCGGGACTGACCCTATCTGGGGCCAACGTCCTGACTTTC
TRBD1,TRBJ1-1,TRBV10-1,.,CASRSDRDPEAFF,TGCGCCAGCAGAAGCGACAGGGACCCTGAAGCTTTCTTT
TRBD1,TRBJ1-2,TRBV18,many,CASSEGQGPSGGYTF,TGTGCCAGCTCAGAAGGACAGGGACCATCGGGAGGCTACACCTTC
.,TRBJ2-2,TRBV19,.,CASSIQGSGGELFF,TGTGCCAGTAGTATCCAGGGGAGTGGCGGGGAGCTGTTTTTT
TRBD1,TRBJ2-7,TRBV29-1,.,CSVGDRGGEQYF,TGCAGCGTTGGGGACAGGGGGGGCGAGCAGTACTTC
TRBD1,TRBJ1-1,TRBV10-3,.,CAISDRGMNTEAFF,TGTGCCATCAGCGACAGGGGTATGAACACTGAAGCTTTCTTT
.,TRBJ2-1,TRBV10-1,many,CASSESKSGLYDYNEQFF,TGCGCCAGCAGTGAGTCGAAATCGGGACTCTACGATTACAATGAGCAGTTCTTC
.,TRBJ2-7,TRBV11-3,many,CASSTFSDSYEQYF,TGTGCCAGCAGCACTTTCTCGGACAGTTATGAGCAGTACTTC
TRBD2,TRBJ2-7,TRBV2,once,CASSQVKTSGSYEQYF,TGTGCCAGCAGTCAAGTCAAGACTAGCGGGTCCTACGAGCAGTACTTC